This TCR beta chain originates from a study of naive and memory T cell subsets. Regarding the study as a whole: TCR abundance followed a power law differing between naive and memory subsets.

From the second PCR step, alpha and beta chains were amplified apart. V shed 4 bases, J shed 2 bases, and the junction held 6 bases outside the gene matches. The CDR3 totals 15 residues. The germline gives CDR1 SNHLY, CDR2 FYNNEI. The table lists this clonotype with a few counts. Its target is unknown. The beta constant-region primer was an equimolar mix of two oligonucleotides covering TRBC1 and TRBC2. MiXCR, applied by TCRdb to the UMI-ligation and nested PCR reads, yields one record per CDR3 protein. The sample lists some 150,000 distinct CDR3 sequences; about a sixth were seen once. This chain links TRBV2 with TRBJ2-3; 7 bases match TRBD2. This clonotype originated in a human donor in good health. The sample consisted of naive CD4+ T cells from blood. CDR3 loop: CASSVLADYTDTQYF. CDR3 bases: TGTGCCAGCAGTGTGCTAGCGGACTACACAGATACGCAGTATTTT.